Described below is a single T cell receptor beta chain sequence and its context. Its antigen is not identified. A much larger clone differs from this one at a single base, so this may be a read error. Germline CDR1 is MNHEY and CDR2 is SVGEGT. The CDR3 totals 15 residues. This specimen belongs to a study of tumor-infiltrating lymphocytes in primary liver carcinoma. General study points: Whereas tumor region pairs overlapped more, tumor-adjacent and tumor-blood pairs overlapped less. Tumors had a top-250-clone fraction that was significantly higher than blood (p = 0.039).

Both blood RNA, taken from unsorted whole blood, and germline DNA were extracted. The input was 450 to 550 ng total RNA; TCR beta cDNA was made from it with a constant-region primer. Libraries covering TCR beta were generated through three nested multiplex PCR rounds (using a slightly modified ARM-PCR). The first two PCR rounds used TRBV1-TRBV30 primers with a Cbeta primer, approximately 10 cycles each. TCRdb redid the calling of the multiplex PCR reads with MiXCR, one entry per CDR3 protein. The sample gives under 200,000 distinct CDR3 sequences, 65% of which show up once; roughly 7% is in the top ten.

This receptor was identified in a woman in her fifties or sixties with primary liver carcinoma and hepatitis B virus infection. Sequencing input: peripheral blood. The genes are TRBV6-2 or TRBV6-3 and TRBJ2-3; no firm D call. The CDR3 nucleotides read TGTACCAGCAGTTACCCCCTAGAGAGGACAGATACGCAGTATTTT. As protein: CTSSYPLERTDTQYF.